The rows below give T cell receptor beta chains drawn from one sample of a study of regulatory T cells in long-lasting Graves disease. TCRdb ran MiXCR on the multiplex PCR reads and lists one entry per CDR3 protein. The sample holds hundreds of thousands of distinct CDR3 sequences, about 16% seen once. The same data also went into a second study, on T cells in Graves' hyperthyroidism and ophthalmopathy.

This specimen consisted of peripheral blood mononuclear cells (PBMCs), obtained at new diagnosis, from a patient treated with antithyroid drugs. The source of these receptors is a woman under 40 with Graves disease. Each CDR3 is given with its conserved first and last residue. A D gene is named only where the DNA matches it firmly. Clone size is shown for a subset of rows, as once, few, many or a class of expanded clone.

V	D	size	J	DNA	CDR3
TRBV5-5	-	-	TRBJ1-3	TGTGCCAGCAGCGCGACGGCCAGCTCTGGAAACACCATATATTTT	CASSATASSGNTIYF
TRBV30	-	few	TRBJ2-1	TGTGCCTGGGTAGAGGGAGGGGGACTACCAACAGTCAATGAGCAGTTCTTC	CAWVEGGGLPTVNEQFF
TRBV6-5	TRBD1	many	TRBJ1-3	TGTGCCAGCAGTTACGGGACAGCCGGAAACACCATATATTTT	CASSYGTAGNTIYF
TRBV7-3	-	many	TRBJ1-2	TGTGCCAGCAGCTTAGCGGGCCCGGGGACTTCTGGCTACACCTTC	CASSLAGPGTSGYTF
TRBV27	-	many	TRBJ2-7	TGTGCCAGCAGCGGGGGCGCCTACGAGCAGTACTTC	CASSGGAYEQYF
TRBV4-1	TRBD2	-	TRBJ2-2	TGCGCCAGCACCAAAACTCCAGCGGGAGGGAGCGGGGAGCTGTTTTTT	CASTKTPAGGSGELFF
TRBV24-1	-	few	TRBJ2-2	TGTGCCACCAGTGGGCCAGGGCTCCCCAACACCGGGGAGCTGTTTTTT	CATSGPGLPNTGELFF
TRBV29-1	TRBD1	many	TRBJ2-5	TGCAGCGTCGGACAGGGGGCGGGAGAGACCCAGTACTTC	CSVGQGAGETQYF
TRBV7-2	-	few	TRBJ1-2	TGTGCCAGCAGCTTCCAGGGTTGGGGCTACACCTTC	CASSFQGWGYTF
TRBV19	TRBD2	-	TRBJ2-2	TGTGCCAGTACCTCACTAGCGAGGAACACCGGGGAGCTGTTTTTT	CASTSLARNTGELFF
TRBV6-2/TRBV6-3	-	few	TRBJ1-2	TGTGCCAGCAGTGAAGCGTTGAGTCGCTACAACTATGGCTACACCTTC	CASSEALSRYNYGYTF
TRBV28	TRBD1	many	TRBJ2-5	TGTGCCAGCAGTTTAGGGACAGTACCACTTGGGGAGACCCAGTACTTC	CASSLGTVPLGETQYF
TRBV12-3/TRBV12-4	-	many	TRBJ2-3	TGTGCCAGCAGGCACGGGGAGAATGGTGATACGCAGTATTTT	CASRHGENGDTQYF
TRBV20-1	TRBD2	-	TRBJ2-5	TGCAGTGCTGCCAAACTAGCGGGGGTACCATCGGAGACCCAGTACTTC	CSAAKLAGVPSETQYF
TRBV7-9	-	many	TRBJ1-1	TGTGCCAGCAGCTCCCCCTTTAAAGGGGCCAAGGCGCATGCTTTCTTT	CASSSPFKGAKAHAFF
TRBV27	TRBD2	many	TRBJ2-7	TGTGCCACAGCACCGGGACTAGGAGCCGGTAGGGAGCAGTACTTC	CATAPGLGAGREQYF
TRBV28	TRBD2	many	TRBJ2-7	TGTGCCAGCAGCCCCAGGGCGGTGGCGGGGGGTAACTACGAGCAGTACTTC	CASSPRAVAGGNYEQYF
TRBV18	-	few	TRBJ1-5	TGTGCCAGCTCTCGGGGGGCGGCCGCTTATAGCAATCAGCCCCAGCATTTT	CASSRGAAAYSNQPQHF
TRBV20-1	TRBD1	once	TRBJ1-6	TGCAGTGCTAGAGATCCGCGCGACAGGGATCGTTCACCCCTCCACTTT	CSARDPRDRDRSPLHF
TRBV12-3/TRBV12-4	-	many	TRBJ1-1	TGTGCCAGCAGTTTGGCGGAGACGTTTGAAGCTTTCTTT	CASSLAETFEAFF
TRBV5-1	-	few	TRBJ1-2	TGTGCCAGCAGCACTATAGGGGGAAATGGCTACACCTTC	CASSTIGGNGYTF
TRBV11-2	-	-	TRBJ2-7	TGTGCCAGCAGCGGATTGGAGAAATTCTACGAGCAGTACTTC	CASSGLEKFYEQYF
TRBV3-1	-	few	TRBJ2-7	TGTGCCAGCAGCCAAGTCCAGCGGAGGGACGAGCAGTACTTC	CASSQVQRRDEQYF
TRBV27	-	-	TRBJ2-2	TGTGCCAGCAGACTCTGGGGGGGCCCCACCGGGGAGCTGTTTTTT	CASRLWGGPTGELFF
TRBV5-4	TRBD1	-	TRBJ1-2	TGTGCCAGCAGCCTCCAGGGGGCGGGGGGCTATGGCTACACCTTC	CASSLQGAGGYGYTF
TRBV24-1	TRBD1	-	TRBJ2-1	TGTGCCACCAGTGATTTGTCGGGACAGGGGATGGAGCAGTTCTTC	CATSDLSGQGMEQFF
TRBV15	-	many	TRBJ1-3	TGTGCCACCAGCAGAGTCGTGTCCAACACCATATATTTT	CATSRVVSNTIYF
TRBV15	-	-	TRBJ2-1	TGTGCCACCAGCAGAGTAGACAGGAGACAGTTCTTC	CATSRVDRRQFF
TRBV10-3	-	few	TRBJ2-1	TGTGCCATCAGCACCGGATACAATGGGCAGTTCTTC	CAISTGYNGQFF
TRBV20-1	TRBD2	few	TRBJ2-1	TGCAGTGCTAGGGGGGGGGGAGCGGGAGGGTACAATGAGCAGTTCTTC	CSARGGGAGGYNEQFF
TRBV20-1	-	few	TRBJ1-1	TGCAGTGCCAGATTTACCACTGAAGCTTTCTTT	CSARFTTEAFF
TRBV24-1	TRBD1	many	TRBJ2-1	TGTGCCACCACCTCGGACAGGGGTCTCAATGAGCAGTTCTTC	CATTSDRGLNEQFF
TRBV5-1	-	many	TRBJ1-1	TGCGCCAGCAGCTTGGTACCATCCCGGAACACTGAAGCTTTCTTT	CASSLVPSRNTEAFF
TRBV6-5	-	few	TRBJ1-6	TGTGCCAGCAGTTACTCGATTTTTGTCAATTCACCCCTCCACTTT	CASSYSIFVNSPLHF
TRBV27	TRBD1	many	TRBJ1-2	TGTGCCAGTAGGGACAGAAAAACGTCCGGCTACACCTTC	CASRDRKTSGYTF
TRBV5-1	TRBD2	few	TRBJ2-1	TGCGCCAGCAGCTTGAATAGCGGGAGGGTCTACAATGAGCAGTTCTTC	CASSLNSGRVYNEQFF
TRBV6-1	-	few	TRBJ1-3	TGTGCCAGCAGTGCCGGAACCTCTGGAAACACCATATATTTT	CASSAGTSGNTIYF
TRBV12-3/TRBV12-4	-	many	TRBJ2-7	TGTGCCAGCAGTTCCCATCGAGGGGTGGACGAGCAGTACTTC	CASSSHRGVDEQYF
TRBV2	-	-	TRBJ2-5	TGTGCCACCAACAGACAGTACCAAGAGACCCAGTACTTC	CATNRQYQETQYF
TRBV2	-	many	TRBJ1-6	TGTGCCAGCACCCTTCGTCCCGGAGGCTCCTATAATTCACCCCTCCACTTT	CASTLRPGGSYNSPLHF
TRBV28	TRBD2	-	TRBJ2-1	TGTGCCAGCAGTTTATGGGGACTAGCGGGTAAGGGTTCCTACAATGAGCAGTTCTTC	CASSLWGLAGKGSYNEQFF
TRBV5-1	-	-	TRBJ1-1	TGCGCCAGCAAGCGGGGGGGGACCACTGAAGCTTTCTTT	CASKRGGTTEAFF
TRBV27	-	few	TRBJ2-3	TGTGCCAGCACCCATAGGACAGGGTCCCAACCTTTAGCGGGAAAAGATACGCAGTATTTT	CASTHRTGSQPLAGKDTQYF
TRBV24-1	-	many	TRBJ2-5	TGTGCCACCAGTGAATTCGGGAGTTACCAAGAGACCCAGTACTTC	CATSEFGSYQETQYF
TRBV6-4	-	-	TRBJ2-2	TGTGCCAGCAGTGACTCAATCGGGGTCACCGGGGAGCTGTTTTTT	CASSDSIGVTGELFF
TRBV20-1	TRBD1	many	TRBJ2-7	TGCAGTGCTAGATTGGCAGGGGGCTTGTACGAGCAGTACTTC	CSARLAGGLYEQYF
TRBV7-9	-	-	TRBJ1-6	TGTGCCAGCGCATTGGTCTATAATTCACCCCTCCACTTT	CASALVYNSPLHF